The T cell receptor (beta chain) under discussion was sequenced for a study of T cells in Graves' hyperthyroidism and ophthalmopathy. Findings and caveats of the study: Blood also carried most thyroid clonotypes expanded above 0.001.

Concerning this clonotype: Its antigen is as yet unknown. The DNA is left out, because the CDR3 cannot be placed on it with certainty; the CDR3 is given as TCRdb lists it.

RNA transcripts were the template for amplifying TCR beta CDR3 regions. A set of HTBI primers served as the primers for a first-round RT-PCR of the TCR CDR3. Using its own MiXCR run on the multiplex PCR reads, TCRdb lists one record per CDR3 protein. The sample has a few hundred thousand distinct CDR3 sequences, about 43% seen once. Including both end residues, the CDR3 is 24 amino acids long. Per germline, CDR1 SNHLY and CDR2 FYNNEI. Based on clinical symptoms, serum thyroxine and TRAb, thyroid ultrasound and orbital computed tomography, diagnoses were reached. The chain carries TRBV2 and TRBJ2-7; the table's D call, TRBD1, has no DNA check behind it. The sample comprised peripheral blood or thyroid tissue (not recorded which). The source of this sequence is a woman younger than 35 with Graves' hyperthyroidism. This CDR3 reads CASSQTSVYFCASSTSTVSYEQYF.